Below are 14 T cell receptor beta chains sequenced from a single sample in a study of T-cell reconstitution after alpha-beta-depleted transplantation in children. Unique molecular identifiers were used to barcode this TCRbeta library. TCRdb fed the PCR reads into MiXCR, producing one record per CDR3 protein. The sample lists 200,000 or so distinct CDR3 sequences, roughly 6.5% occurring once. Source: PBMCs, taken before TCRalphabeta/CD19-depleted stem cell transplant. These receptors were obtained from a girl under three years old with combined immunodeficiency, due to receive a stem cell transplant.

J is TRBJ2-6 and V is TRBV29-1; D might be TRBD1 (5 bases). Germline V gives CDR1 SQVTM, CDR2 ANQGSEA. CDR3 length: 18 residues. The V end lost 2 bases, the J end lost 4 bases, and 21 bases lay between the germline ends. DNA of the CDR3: TGCAGCGTTGAAACCGTTGGGGCCCTGGCGGCAGGGGCCAACGTCCTGACTTTC. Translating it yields CSVETVGALAAGANVLTF.

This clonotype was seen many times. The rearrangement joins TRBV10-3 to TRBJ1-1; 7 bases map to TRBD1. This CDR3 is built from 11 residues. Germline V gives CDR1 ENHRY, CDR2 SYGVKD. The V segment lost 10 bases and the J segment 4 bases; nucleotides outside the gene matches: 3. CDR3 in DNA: TGTGCCACCGAGGGGGCCACTGAAGCTTTCTTT. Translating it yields CATEGATEAFF.

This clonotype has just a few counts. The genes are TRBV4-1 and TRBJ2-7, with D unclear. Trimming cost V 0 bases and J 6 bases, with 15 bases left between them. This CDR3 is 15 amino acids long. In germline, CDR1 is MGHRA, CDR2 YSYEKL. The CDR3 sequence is CASSQEHLAAIEQYF. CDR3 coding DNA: TGCGCCAGCAGCCAAGAACATCTCGCCGCTATCGAGCAGTACTTC.

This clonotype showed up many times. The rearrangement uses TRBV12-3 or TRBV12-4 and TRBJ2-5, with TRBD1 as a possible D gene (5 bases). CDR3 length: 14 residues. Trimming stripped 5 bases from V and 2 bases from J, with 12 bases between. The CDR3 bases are TGTGCCAGCAGTGACGAACAGGAGCAAGAGACCCAGTACTTC. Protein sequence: CASSDEQEQETQYF.

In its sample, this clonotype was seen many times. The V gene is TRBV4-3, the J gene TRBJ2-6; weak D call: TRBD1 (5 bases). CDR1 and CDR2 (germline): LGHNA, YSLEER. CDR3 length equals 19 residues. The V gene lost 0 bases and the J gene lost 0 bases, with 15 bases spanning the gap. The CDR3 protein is CASSQDGALLTSGANVLTF. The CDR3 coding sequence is TGCGCCAGCAGCCAAGATGGGGCCCTCCTTACCTCTGGGGCCAACGTCCTGACTTTC.

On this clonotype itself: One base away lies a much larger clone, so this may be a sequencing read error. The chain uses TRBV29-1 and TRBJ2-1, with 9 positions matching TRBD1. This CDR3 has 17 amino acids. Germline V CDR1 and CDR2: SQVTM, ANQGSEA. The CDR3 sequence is CSVEAELPGQGNNGQFF. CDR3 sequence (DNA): TGCAGCGTTGAAGCGGAACTTCCGGGACAGGGAAACAATGGGCAGTTCTTC.

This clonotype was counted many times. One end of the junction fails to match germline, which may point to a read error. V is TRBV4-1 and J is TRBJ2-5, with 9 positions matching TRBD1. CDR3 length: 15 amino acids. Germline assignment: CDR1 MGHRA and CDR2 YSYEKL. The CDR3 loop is CASSQGDRDQETQYF. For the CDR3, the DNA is TGTGCCAGCAGTCAGGGGGACAGGGACCAAGAGACCCAGTACTTC.

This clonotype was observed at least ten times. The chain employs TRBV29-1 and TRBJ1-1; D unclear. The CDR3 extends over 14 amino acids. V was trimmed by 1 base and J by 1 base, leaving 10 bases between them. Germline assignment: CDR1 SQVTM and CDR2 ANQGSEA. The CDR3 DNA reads TGCAGCGTTGAAGTATCAGAATGGAACACTGAAGCTTTCTTT. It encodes CSVEVSEWNTEAFF.

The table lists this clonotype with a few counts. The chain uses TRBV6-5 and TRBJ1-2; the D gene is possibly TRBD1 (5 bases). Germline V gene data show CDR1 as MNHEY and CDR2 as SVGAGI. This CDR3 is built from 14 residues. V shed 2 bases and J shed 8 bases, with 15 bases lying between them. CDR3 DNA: TGTGCCAGCAGTTACGAATTGGGGGATGCCGGCTACACCTTC. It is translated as CASSYELGDAGYTF.

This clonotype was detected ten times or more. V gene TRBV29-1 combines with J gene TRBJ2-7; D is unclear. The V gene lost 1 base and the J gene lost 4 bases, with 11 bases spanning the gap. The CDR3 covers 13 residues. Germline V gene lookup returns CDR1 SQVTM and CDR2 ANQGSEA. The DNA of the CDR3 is TGCAGCGTTGAAGCGGACGTGGGGTACGAGCAGTACTTC. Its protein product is CSVEADVGYEQYF.

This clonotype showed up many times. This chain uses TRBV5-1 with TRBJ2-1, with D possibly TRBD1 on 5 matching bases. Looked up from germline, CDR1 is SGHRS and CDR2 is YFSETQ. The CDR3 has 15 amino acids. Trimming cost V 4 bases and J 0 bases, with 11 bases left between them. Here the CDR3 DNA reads TGCGCCAGCAGCACAAGGGGATCCTCCTACAATGAGCAGTTCTTC. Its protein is CASSTRGSSYNEQFF.

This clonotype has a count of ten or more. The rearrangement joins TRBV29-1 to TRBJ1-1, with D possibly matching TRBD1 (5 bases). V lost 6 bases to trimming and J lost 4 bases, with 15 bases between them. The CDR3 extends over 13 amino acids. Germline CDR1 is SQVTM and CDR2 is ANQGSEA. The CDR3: CSVASGGGTEAFF. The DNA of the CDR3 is TGCAGCGTCGCCTCGGGGGGGGGCACTGAAGCTTTCTTT.

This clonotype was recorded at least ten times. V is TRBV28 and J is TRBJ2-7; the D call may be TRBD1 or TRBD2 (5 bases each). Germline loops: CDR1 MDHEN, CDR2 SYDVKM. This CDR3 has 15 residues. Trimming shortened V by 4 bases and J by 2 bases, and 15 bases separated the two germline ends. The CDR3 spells CASSWTGTETYEQYF. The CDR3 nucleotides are TGTGCCAGCAGTTGGACCGGGACGGAGACCTACGAGCAGTACTTC.

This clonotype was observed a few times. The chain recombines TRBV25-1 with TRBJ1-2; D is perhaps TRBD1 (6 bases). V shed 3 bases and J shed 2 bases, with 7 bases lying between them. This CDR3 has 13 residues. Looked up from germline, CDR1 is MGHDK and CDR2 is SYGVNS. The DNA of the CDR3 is TGTGCCAGCAGTGAGGGGGCGAACTATGGCTACACCTTC. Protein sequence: CASSEGANYGYTF.